This T cell receptor (beta chain) was retrieved from a study of blood T cells in healthy people across ages. Whole-study findings and limits: With naive T cell percentage, TCR beta diversity showed a strong correlation.

Using a J-beta primer mix together with a sample-barcoded 5' primer, a second PCR was run for roughly 6 to 12 cycles. A template-switch adaptor that had 12 random nucleotides put a tag on each cDNA molecule. MiXCR was run by TCRdb on the 5' RACE reads, yielding one entry per CDR3 protein. Here the sample spans roughly 830,000 distinct CDR3 sequences, approximately 67% being singletons. In the case of this clonotype: As yet, its antigen is unknown.

Germline assignment: CDR1 SQVTM and CDR2 ANQGSEA. The CDR3 covers 14 residues. V lost 6 bases, J lost 2 bases, and 14 bases lay in between. Ranging in age from about 6 to 95, the donors were healthy Caucasian individuals from Russia. Total RNA, at least 6 micrograms per sample, came from PBMCs. Sequences were obtained from blood. This chain links TRBV29-1 with TRBJ2-1, with TRBD2 as a possible D gene (6 bases). This clonotype was sampled from a man aged 30 to 45 in good health. CDR3 bases: TGCAGCGTGCCACGTAGCGGAACCTACAATGAGCAGTTCTTC. This translates into CSVPRSGTYNEQFF.